Listed below are T cell receptor beta chains from one sample, sequenced in a study of OX40 agonist ivuxolimab in advanced cancers. TCRdb's table, derived via immunoSEQ multiplex PCR, lists solely in-frame clones and lacks some. The repertoire has 94,000 or so clones, around four fifths of them found once; the top ten carry around 1.1%. The sample consisted of CD4+ or CD8+ T cells sorted from blood, taken in a trial of the OX40 agonist ivuxolimab. These TCRs come from an adult with an advanced solid tumor such as melanoma, head and neck, liver or kidney cancer. Each CDR3 is given with its conserved first and last residue. Fields, in order: V gene, J gene, CDR3 protein.

>TRBV25-1|TRBJ1-6
CASSVSGLGLTNSPLHF
>TRBV5-1|TRBJ2-3
CASSFQGTTDTQYF
>TRBV6-5|TRBJ2-7
CASRDPYEQYF
>TRBV2|TRBJ2-5
CASSQGAETQYF
>TRBV5-4|TRBJ2-7
CASSGSGTDYEQYF
>TRBV10-3|TRBJ2-2
CAISDPGQGGTGELFF
>TRBV18|TRBJ1-2
CASSPPGQEANYGYTF
>TRBV6-4|TRBJ1-1
CASSVGVNTEAFF
>TRBV4-2|TRBJ2-5
CASSQVPGLAGTETQYF
>TRBV28|TRBJ2-1
CASSPSGGDLYNEQFF
>TRBV28|TRBJ1-4
CASSLGGEFREKLFF
>TRBV6-6|TRBJ2-4
CASSPGGREVNIQYF
>TRBV10-3|TRBJ1-2
CAISENHERGYTF
>TRBV7-3|TRBJ2-7
CASSPQGGTHYEQYF
>TRBV5-1|TRBJ1-1
CASRPDPLNTEAFF
>TRBV27|TRBJ2-3
CASSWGAGGQDTQYF
>TRBV18|TRBJ1-1
CASSGYVNTEAFF
>TRBV18|TRBJ1-1
CASSHGQNTEAFF
>TRBV5-4|TRBJ2-5
CASSLSGLEETQYF
>TRBV5-8|TRBJ2-4
CASSRWASGESQYF
>TRBV19|TRBJ2-7
CASSILGRRDEQYF
>TRBV6-1|TRBJ2-7
CASSEGEGAYEQYF
>TRBV25-1|TRBJ2-7
CASSLAGGNEQYF
>TRBV28|TRBJ1-5
CASSTRTGGGQPQHF
>TRBV5-1|TRBJ2-1
CASSLGGDEQFF
>TRBV4-3|TRBJ1-3
CASSPGTTGNTIYF
>TRBV4-3|TRBJ2-3
CASSYGAGVTDTQYF
>TRBV7-2|TRBJ2-2
CASRSPYGELFF
>TRBV2|TRBJ1-6
CASIWTGRRNSPLHF
>TRBV6-5|TRBJ1-1
CASSTGGRGDTEAFF
>TRBV5-1|TRBJ2-5
CASSLAKEIRGRETQYF
>TRBV18|TRBJ1-5
CASSQGGEQPQHF
>TRBV5-6|TRBJ1-3
CASSFPGAPNTIYF
>TRBV5-6|TRBJ2-7
CASYLQGGYSYEQYF
>TRBV7-2|TRBJ1-5
CASSGTWGGRQPQHF
>TRBV5-1|TRBJ2-1
CASSLSGRGRNEQFF
>TRBV11-2|TRBJ2-2
CASSLSGGGTGELFF
>TRBV4-3|TRBJ2-3
CASSQGTGSSTDTQYF
>TRBV7-9|TRBJ2-5
CASSSDSRTAGTQYF
>TRBV2|TRBJ2-5
CASSLLAGSQETQYF
>TRBV4-1|TRBJ1-3
CASSQVPGGPGNTIYF
>TRBV23-1|TRBJ1-2
CASSPRCIFDYGYTF
>TRBV5-4|TRBJ1-3
CASSFTPGQGSYTIYF
>TRBV7-6|TRBJ2-7
CASSSRAVGTEQYF
>TRBV6-6|TRBJ2-6
CASRSTAGANVLTF
>TRBV4-1|TRBJ1-6
CASSLRTGANNSPLHF
>TRBV20-1|TRBJ2-5
CSARAGGTQYF
>TRBV12-5|TRBJ2-5
CASGFSGVIETQYF
>TRBV5-4|TRBJ2-1
CASSFITNEQFF
>TRBV14|TRBJ2-1
CASSTSGGLSYNEQFF
>TRBV28|TRBJ2-5
CASSFSGQETQYF
>TRBV29-1|TRBJ2-2
CSGRTGGAGELFF
>TRBV5-4|TRBJ2-1
CASSTQGSSYNEQFF
>TRBV5-1|TRBJ2-1
CASSFGTGASYNEQFF
>TRBV7-6|TRBJ2-2
CASSLLSGGAGGELFF